This passage covers 4 T cell receptor beta chains from one sample sequenced in a study of blood T cells in healthy people across ages. A second PCR of roughly 7 to 11 cycles used a sample-barcoded 5' primer and a J-beta primer mix. TCRdb analysed the 5' RACE reads with MiXCR anew, one entry per CDR3 protein. There are 600,000 or so distinct CDR3 sequences in the sample; roughly 31% occur only once, and about 15% lies in the top ten. What was sequenced was blood. The receptors shown here come from a woman older than 75 in good health.

DNA of the CDR3: TGTGCCAGCAGTACCACCGGGACAGGGGCCTCGGGGTGGGGCTATGGCTACACCTTC. It is translated as CASSTTGTGASGWGYGYTF. This rearrangement joins TRBV7-2 to TRBJ1-2; 10 bases match TRBD1. After removal of 6 bases from V and 4 bases from J, the junction contained 20 bases not matched to a gene. This CDR3 is built from 19 residues. Germline V CDR1 and CDR2: SGHTA, FQGNSA.

The J gene is TRBJ2-7, the V gene TRBV12-3 or TRBV12-4; D unclear. The CDR3 loop spans 13 amino acids. Trimming left V 5 bases short and J 2 bases short, with 10 bases between. The CDR3 loop reads CASSPKVAYEQYF. In DNA, the CDR3 is TGTGCCAGCAGTCCCAAGGTCGCCTACGAGCAGTACTTC.

This clonotype has a count of ten or more. The gene calls are TRBV6-6 and TRBJ2-7, with D uncertain. Trimming removed 2 bases from V and 0 bases from J, with 8 bases in between. The CDR3 spans 14 residues. The germline V gene has CDR1 MNHNY and CDR2 SVGAGI (reference sequence). CDR3 bases: TGTGCCAGCAGTTACGTTGGCGGCTCCTACGAGCAGTACTTC. This encodes CASSYVGGSYEQYF.

This clonotype occurred many times. This chain uses TRBV9 with TRBJ2-1; 8 bases match TRBD1. CDR1 and CDR2 (germline): SGDLS, YYNGEE. The CDR3 sequence is 19 residues long. J lost 1 base, V lost 3 bases, and 15 bases had no gene match. Here the CDR3 DNA reads TGTGCCAGCAGCGCTCCGGGACAGGCAAAATTTCCTTCCTACAATGAGCAGTTCTTC. Translating gives CASSAPGQAKFPSYNEQFF.